This T cell receptor (beta chain) was captured in a study of cytomegalovirus exposure and HLA in healthy donors. Findings of the study overall: Researchers reported in a later analysis that a missense DCLRE1C variant was tied to TCR beta V- and J-gene trimming. Upon later analysis, HLA-associated TCR beta chains proved more clonally expanded than other, equally common chains. A later examination showed that TCR association rates differed by HLA locus, with DRB1 most and HLA-C fewest. In an earlier analysis, about 87% or about 30%: the productive usage of most TCR beta V segments.

As regards this clone: Its matching antigen is unknown.

PCR primers comprised 60 Vbeta and 13 Jbeta primers. Profiling relied on immunoSEQ multiplex PCR, and the TCRdb table lists in-frame clones only, not all of them. The repertoire holds over 150,000 clones, with 84% as singletons. CDR3 size: 16 residues. The V end lost 3 bases, the J end lost 0 bases, and 11 bases lay between the germline ends. Germline CDR1 and CDR2: MNHNS and SASEGT. This clonotype was sampled from a boy aged 2 to 10 in good health and CMV-seronegative. The chain carries TRBV6-1 and TRBJ1-4; D gene unclear. Sequencing was done on a sample of PBMCs. As DNA, the CDR3 is TGTGCCAGCAGTGATGACTTAGAGGCAACTAATGAAAAACTGTTTTTT. Translating it yields CASSDDLEATNEKLFF.